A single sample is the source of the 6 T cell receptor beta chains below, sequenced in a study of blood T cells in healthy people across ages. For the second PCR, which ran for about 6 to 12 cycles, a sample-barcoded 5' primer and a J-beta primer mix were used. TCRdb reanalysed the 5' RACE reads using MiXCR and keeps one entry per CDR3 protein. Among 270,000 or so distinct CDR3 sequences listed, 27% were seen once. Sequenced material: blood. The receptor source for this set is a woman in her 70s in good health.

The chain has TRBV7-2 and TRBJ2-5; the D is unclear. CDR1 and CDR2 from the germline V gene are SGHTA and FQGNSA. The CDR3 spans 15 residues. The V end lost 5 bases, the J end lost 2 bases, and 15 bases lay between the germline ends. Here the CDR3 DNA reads TGTGCCAGCAGCATAGTCATAGGAGATCAAGAGACCCAGTACTTC. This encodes CASSIVIGDQETQYF.

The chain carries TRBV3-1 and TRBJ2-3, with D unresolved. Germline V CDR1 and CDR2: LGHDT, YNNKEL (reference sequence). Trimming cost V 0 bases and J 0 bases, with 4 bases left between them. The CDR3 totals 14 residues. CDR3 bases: TGTGCCAGCAGCCAAGACAGGAGCACAGATACGCAGTATTTT. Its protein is CASSQDRSTDTQYF.

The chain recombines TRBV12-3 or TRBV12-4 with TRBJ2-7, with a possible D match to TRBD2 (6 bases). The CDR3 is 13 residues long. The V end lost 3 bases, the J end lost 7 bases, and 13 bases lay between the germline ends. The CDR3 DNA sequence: TGTGCCAGCAGTTTCTGGGGGGTGGAGGAGCAGTACTTC. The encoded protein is CASSFWGVEEQYF.

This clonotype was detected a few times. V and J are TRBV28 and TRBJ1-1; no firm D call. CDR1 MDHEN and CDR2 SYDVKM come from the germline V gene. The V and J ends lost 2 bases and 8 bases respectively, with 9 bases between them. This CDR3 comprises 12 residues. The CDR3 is CASSLDLREAFF. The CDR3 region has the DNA TGTGCCAGCAGTTTAGACCTCCGGGAAGCTTTCTTT.

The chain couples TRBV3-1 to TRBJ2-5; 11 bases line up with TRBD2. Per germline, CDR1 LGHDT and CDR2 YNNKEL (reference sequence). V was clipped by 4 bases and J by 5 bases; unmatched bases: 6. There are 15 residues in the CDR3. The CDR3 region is CASSLNSGRAETQYF. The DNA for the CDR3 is TGTGCCAGCAGCCTAAATAGCGGGAGGGCGGAGACCCAGTACTTC.

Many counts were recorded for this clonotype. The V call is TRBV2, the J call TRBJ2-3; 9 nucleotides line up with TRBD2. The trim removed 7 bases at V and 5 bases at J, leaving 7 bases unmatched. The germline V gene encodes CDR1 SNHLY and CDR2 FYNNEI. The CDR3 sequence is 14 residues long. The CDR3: CASNPGLARDTQYF. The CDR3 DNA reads TGTGCCAGCAATCCGGGACTAGCAAGAGATACGCAGTATTTT.